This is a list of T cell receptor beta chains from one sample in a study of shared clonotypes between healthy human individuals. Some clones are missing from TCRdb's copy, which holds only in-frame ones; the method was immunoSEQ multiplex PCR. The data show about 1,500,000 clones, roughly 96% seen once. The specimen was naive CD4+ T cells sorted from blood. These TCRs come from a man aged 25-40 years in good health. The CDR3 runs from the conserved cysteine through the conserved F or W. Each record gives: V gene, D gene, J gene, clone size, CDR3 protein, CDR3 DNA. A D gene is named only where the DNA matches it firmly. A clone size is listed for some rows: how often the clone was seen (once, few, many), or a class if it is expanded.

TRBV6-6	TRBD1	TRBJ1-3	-	CASRGGTGAAGNTIYF	TGTGCCAGCAGGGGGGGGACAGGCGCTGCTGGAAACACCATATATTTT
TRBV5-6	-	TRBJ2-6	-	CASSLRGSGANVLTF	TGTGCCAGCAGCTTAAGGGGAAGTGGGGCCAACGTCCTGACTTTC
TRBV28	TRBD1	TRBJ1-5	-	CASTTRTGPKPQHF	TGTGCCAGCACGACTCGGACAGGCCCCAAGCCCCAGCATTTT
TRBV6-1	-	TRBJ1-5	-	CASSPQPEQPQHF	TGTGCCAGCTCGCCGCAGCCGGAGCAGCCCCAGCATTTT
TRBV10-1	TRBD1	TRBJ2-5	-	CASIDGDREGETQYF	TGCGCCAGTATTGACGGGGACAGGGAAGGAGAGACCCAGTACTTC
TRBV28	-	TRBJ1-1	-	CASSRRTPNTEAFF	TGTGCCAGCAGTCGACGGACTCCTAACACTGAAGCTTTCTTT
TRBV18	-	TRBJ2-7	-	CASSPPGSTGFPTGYEQYF	TGTGCCAGCTCACCACCCGGGTCGACAGGTTTCCCGACGGGGTACGAGCAGTACTTC
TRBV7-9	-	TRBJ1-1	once	CASSLSTGGTEAFF	TGTGCCAGCAGCTTATCCACCGGTGGCACTGAAGCTTTCTTT
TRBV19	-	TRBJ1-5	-	CATEGYNSNQPQHF	TGTGCCACGGAAGGTTACAATAGCAATCAGCCCCAGCATTTT
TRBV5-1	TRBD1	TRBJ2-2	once	CASRLGQENTGELFF	TGCGCCAGCCGCTTGGGACAGGAGAACACCGGGGAGCTGTTTTTT
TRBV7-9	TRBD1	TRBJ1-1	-	CASSPGQGMNTEAFF	TGTGCCAGCAGCCCCGGACAGGGGATGAACACTGAAGCTTTCTTT
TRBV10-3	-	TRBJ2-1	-	CAIRDETGYNEQFF	TGTGCCATCAGGGATGAGACAGGCTACAATGAGCAGTTCTTC
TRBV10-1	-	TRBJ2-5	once	CASSESGGTQYF	TGCGCCAGCAGTGAGTCCGGGGGGACCCAGTACTTC
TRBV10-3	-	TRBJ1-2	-	CAISEGTVKNYGYTF	TGTGCCATCAGTGAGGGGACCGTAAAAAACTATGGCTACACCTTC
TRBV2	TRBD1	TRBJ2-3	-	CASSEGQGTGTDTQYF	TGTGCCAGCAGTGAGGGACAGGGGACGGGCACAGATACGCAGTATTTT
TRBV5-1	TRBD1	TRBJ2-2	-	CASSSPGQELTGELFF	TGCGCCAGCAGCTCGCCGGGACAGGAGCTCACCGGGGAGCTGTTTTTT
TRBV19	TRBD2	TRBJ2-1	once	CASSKEAPGGWDEQFF	TGTGCCAGTAGCAAGGAAGCCCCGGGAGGGTGGGATGAGCAGTTCTTC
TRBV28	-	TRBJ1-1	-	CASSLTGAAKTEAFF	TGTGCCAGCAGTTTAACGGGGGCTGCGAAGACTGAAGCTTTCTTT
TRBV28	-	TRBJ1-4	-	CASSFEGPPWKELFF	TGTGCCAGCAGTTTCGAAGGGCCGCCTTGGAAGGAACTGTTTTTT
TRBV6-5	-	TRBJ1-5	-	CASGRTAYQPQHF	TGTGCCAGCGGCCGGACAGCCTATCAGCCCCAGCATTTT
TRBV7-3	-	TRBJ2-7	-	CASSLTRGSHEQYF	TGTGCCAGCAGCTTAACCCGCGGTTCCCACGAGCAGTACTTC
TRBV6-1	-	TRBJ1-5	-	CASTDEGVFGGRNQPQHF	TGTGCCAGCACTGACGAAGGAGTGTTTGGAGGCCGCAATCAGCCCCAGCATTTT
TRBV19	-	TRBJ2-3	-	CASIPGTRGRYDTDTQYF	TGTGCCAGTATTCCCGGGACTCGAGGGAGGTACGACACAGATACGCAGTATTTT
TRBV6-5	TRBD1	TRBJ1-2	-	CASSPGQFYGYTF	TGTGCCAGCAGCCCGGGACAGTTCTATGGCTACACCTTC
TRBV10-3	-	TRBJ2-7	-	CAVRDPSYEQYF	TGTGCCGTCCGGGACCCCTCCTACGAGCAGTACTTC
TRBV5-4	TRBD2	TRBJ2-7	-	CASSLDGGRVSYEQYF	TGTGCCAGCAGCTTAGATGGTGGGAGGGTCTCCTACGAGCAGTACTTC
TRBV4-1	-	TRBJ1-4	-	CASSQDLRGEKLFF	TGCGCCAGCAGCCAAGATCTTCGGGGAGAAAAACTGTTTTTT
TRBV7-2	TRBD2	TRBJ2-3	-	CASSSGPVSGTTDTQYF	TGTGCCAGCAGCTCAGGCCCCGTTAGCGGGACCACAGATACGCAGTATTTT
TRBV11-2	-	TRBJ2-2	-	CASSPSRGSNTGELFF	TGTGCCAGCAGCCCATCACGGGGGTCGAACACCGGGGAGCTGTTTTTT
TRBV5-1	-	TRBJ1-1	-	CASTSQNSNTEAFF	TGCGCCAGCACCTCTCAGAACTCGAACACTGAAGCTTTCTTT
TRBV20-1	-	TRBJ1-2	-	CSPERGGYTF	TGCAGTCCCGAGAGGGGCGGCTACACCTTC
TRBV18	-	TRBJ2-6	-	CASSMGAGANVLTF	TGTGCCAGCTCAATGGGGGCTGGGGCCAACGTCCTGACTTTC
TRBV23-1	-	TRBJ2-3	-	CASDGINNIHTQYF	TGCGCCAGCGACGGGATCAACAACATCCATACGCAGTATTTT
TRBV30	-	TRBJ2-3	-	CAWSVAPSTDTQYF	TGTGCCTGGAGTGTAGCACCTAGCACAGATACGCAGTATTTT
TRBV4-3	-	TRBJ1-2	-	CASSQDREAGKDGYTF	TGCGCCAGCAGCCAAGACAGGGAAGCGGGAAAGGATGGCTACACCTTC
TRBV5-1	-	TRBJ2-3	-	CASSLGSIGTDTQYF	TGCGCCAGCAGCTTGGGTTCTATCGGCACAGATACGCAGTATTTT
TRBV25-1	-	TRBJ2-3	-	CASSRHPAADTQYF	TGTGCCAGCAGTCGTCACCCAGCGGCAGATACGCAGTATTTT
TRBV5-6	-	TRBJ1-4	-	CASSIRMGNEKLFF	TGTGCCAGCAGCATCAGAATGGGGAATGAAAAACTGTTTTTT
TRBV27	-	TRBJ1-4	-	CASSLLGRNEKLFF	TGTGCCAGCAGTTTACTGGGACGTAATGAAAAACTGTTTTTT
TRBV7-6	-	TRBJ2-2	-	CASSLKGTGELFF	TGTGCCAGCAGCTTAAAGGGAACCGGGGAGCTGTTTTTT
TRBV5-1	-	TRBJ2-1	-	CASSSTRDSIVKQFF	TGCGCCAGCAGCTCAACCCGGGACTCAATCGTTAAGCAGTTCTTC
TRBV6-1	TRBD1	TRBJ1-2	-	CASSEVGTVYGYTF	TGTGCCAGCAGTGAAGTCGGGACAGTATATGGCTACACCTTC
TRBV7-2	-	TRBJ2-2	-	CASSLRESLLNTGELFF	TGTGCCAGCAGCTTACGGGAGAGTCTTCTCAACACCGGGGAGCTGTTTTTT
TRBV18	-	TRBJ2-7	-	CASSPLLTVHEQYF	TGTGCCAGCTCACCACTTTTAACCGTCCACGAGCAGTACTTC
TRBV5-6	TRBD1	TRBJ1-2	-	CASSPYRGVYGYTF	TGTGCCAGCAGCCCGTACAGGGGGGTCTATGGCTACACCTTC
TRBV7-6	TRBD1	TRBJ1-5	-	CASSLRDREGPQPQHF	TGTGCCAGCAGCTTACGGGACAGGGAGGGCCCTCAGCCCCAGCATTTT
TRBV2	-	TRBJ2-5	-	CASREGQYQETQYF	TGTGCCAGCAGGGAGGGACAGTACCAAGAGACCCAGTACTTC
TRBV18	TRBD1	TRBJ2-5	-	CASSPPGTGVGSDQETQYF	TGTGCCAGCTCACCACCCGGGACAGGGGTTGGATCAGATCAAGAGACCCAGTACTTC
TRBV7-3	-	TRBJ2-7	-	CASSSQGGGAYEQYF	TGTGCCAGCAGCTCCCAGGGTGGAGGGGCCTACGAGCAGTACTTC
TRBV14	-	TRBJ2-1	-	CASSQDGRMSYNEQFF	TGTGCCAGCAGCCAAGATGGTCGGATGTCCTACAATGAGCAGTTCTTC
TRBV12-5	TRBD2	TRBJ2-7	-	CASGLGISGRKDEQYF	TGTGCTAGTGGTTTGGGAATTAGCGGGAGAAAGGACGAGCAGTACTTC
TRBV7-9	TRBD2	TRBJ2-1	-	CASSLGLAEYNEQFF	TGTGCCAGCAGCTTAGGACTAGCGGAATACAATGAGCAGTTCTTC